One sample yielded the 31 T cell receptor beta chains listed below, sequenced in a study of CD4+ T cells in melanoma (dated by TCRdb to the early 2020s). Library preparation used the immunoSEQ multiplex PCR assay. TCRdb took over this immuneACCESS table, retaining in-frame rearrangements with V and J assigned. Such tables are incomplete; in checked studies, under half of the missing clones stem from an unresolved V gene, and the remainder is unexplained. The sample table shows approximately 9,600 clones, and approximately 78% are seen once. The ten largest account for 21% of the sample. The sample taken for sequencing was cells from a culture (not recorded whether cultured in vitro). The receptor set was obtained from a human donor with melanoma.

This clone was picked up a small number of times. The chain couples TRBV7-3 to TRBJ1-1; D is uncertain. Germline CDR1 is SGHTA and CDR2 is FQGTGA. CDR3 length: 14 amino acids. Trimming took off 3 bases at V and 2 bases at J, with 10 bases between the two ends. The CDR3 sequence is CASSFSIGNTEAFF. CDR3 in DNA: TGTGCCAGCAGCTTCAGTATCGGCAACACTGAAGCTTTCTTT.

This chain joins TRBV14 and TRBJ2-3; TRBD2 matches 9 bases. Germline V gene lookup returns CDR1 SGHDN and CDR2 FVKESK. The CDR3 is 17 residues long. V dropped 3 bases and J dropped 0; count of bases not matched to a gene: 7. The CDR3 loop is CASSQLGLARSTDTQYF. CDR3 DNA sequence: TGTGCCAGCAGCCAGCTGGGACTAGCTAGGAGCACAGATACGCAGTATTTT.

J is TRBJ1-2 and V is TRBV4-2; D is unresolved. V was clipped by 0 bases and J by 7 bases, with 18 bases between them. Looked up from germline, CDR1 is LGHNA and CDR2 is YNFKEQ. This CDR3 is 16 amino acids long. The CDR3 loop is CASSQESHATSPGYTF. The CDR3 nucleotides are TGTGCCAGCAGCCAAGAGTCCCACGCCACGTCTCCTGGCTACACCTTC.

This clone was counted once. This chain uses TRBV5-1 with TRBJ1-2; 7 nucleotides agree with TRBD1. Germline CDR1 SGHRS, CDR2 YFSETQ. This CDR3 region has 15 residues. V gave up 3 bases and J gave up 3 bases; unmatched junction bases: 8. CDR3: CASSSPGTEHYGYTF. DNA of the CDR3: TGCGCCAGCAGCTCACCGGGGACAGAACACTATGGCTACACCTTC. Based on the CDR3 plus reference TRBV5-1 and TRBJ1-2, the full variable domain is KAGVTQTPRYLIKTRGQQVTLSCSPISGHRSVSWYQQTPGQGLQFLFEYFSETQRNKGNFPGRFSGRQFSNSRSEMNVSTLELGDSALYLCASSSPGTEHYGYTFGSGTRLTVV.

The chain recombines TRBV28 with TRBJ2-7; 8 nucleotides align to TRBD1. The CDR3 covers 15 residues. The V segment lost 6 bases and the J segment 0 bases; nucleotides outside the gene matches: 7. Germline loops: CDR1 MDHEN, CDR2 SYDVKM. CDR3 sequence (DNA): TGTGCCAGCAGAAAGGACAGGGCAAGCTCCTACGAGCAGTACTTC. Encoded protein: CASRKDRASSYEQYF.

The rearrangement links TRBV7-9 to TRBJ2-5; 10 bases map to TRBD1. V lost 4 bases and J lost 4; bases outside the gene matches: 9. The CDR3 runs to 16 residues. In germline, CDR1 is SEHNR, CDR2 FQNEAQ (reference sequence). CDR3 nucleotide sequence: TGTGCCAGCAGCTCAAACCCCGGGGACAGGGGAGAGACCCAGTACTTC. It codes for CASSSNPGDRGETQYF.

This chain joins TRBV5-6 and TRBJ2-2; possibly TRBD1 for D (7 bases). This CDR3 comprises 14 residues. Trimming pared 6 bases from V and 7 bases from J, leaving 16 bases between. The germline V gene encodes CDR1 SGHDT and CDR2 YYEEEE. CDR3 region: CASKEGASFGELFF. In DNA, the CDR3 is TGTGCCAGCAAGGAGGGGGCATCCTTCGGGGAGCTGTTTTTT.

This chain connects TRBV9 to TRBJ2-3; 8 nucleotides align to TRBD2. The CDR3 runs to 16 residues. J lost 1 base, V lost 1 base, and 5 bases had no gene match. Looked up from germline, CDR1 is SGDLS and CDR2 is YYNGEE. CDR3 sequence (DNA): TGTGCCAGCAGCGTAAGGTTAGCGGGACGCACAGATACGCAGTATTTT. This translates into CASSVRLAGRTDTQYF.

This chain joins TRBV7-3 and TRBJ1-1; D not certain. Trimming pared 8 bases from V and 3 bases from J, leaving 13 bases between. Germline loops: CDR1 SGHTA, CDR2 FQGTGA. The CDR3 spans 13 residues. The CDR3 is CASSFTPDTEAFF. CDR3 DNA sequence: TGTGCCAGCTCCTTCACACCAGACACTGAAGCTTTCTTT.

The CDR3 spells CASGKQGGTIMFF. The CDR3 DNA sequence: TGTGCCAGCGGGAAGCAGGGGGGTACAATAATGTTTTTT. The chain uses TRBV3-1 (or the pseudogene TRBV3-2) and TRBJ1-4; 7 nucleotides align to TRBD1. Germline V lookup: CDR1 LGHDT, CDR2 YNNKEL (reference sequence). The CDR3 contains 13 residues. Unmatched junction bases numbered 15, after V lost 8 bases and J lost 15 bases.

CDR3 region: CASSLAGGGLGQFF. The CDR3 DNA is TGTGCCAGCAGCTTAGCTGGGGGAGGGCTCGGGCAGTTCTTC. This chain connects TRBV7-8 to TRBJ2-1; 7 bases are shared with TRBD2. CDR1 is SGHVS, CDR2 FQNEAQ, per germline. CDR3 length: 14 amino acids. J lost 12 bases, V lost 0 bases, and 8 bases had no gene match.

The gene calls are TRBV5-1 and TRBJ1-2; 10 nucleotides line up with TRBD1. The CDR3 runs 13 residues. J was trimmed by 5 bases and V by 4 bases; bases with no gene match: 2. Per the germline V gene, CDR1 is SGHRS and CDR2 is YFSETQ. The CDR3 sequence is CASSRGQGYGYTF. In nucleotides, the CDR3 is TGCGCCAGCAGCCGGGGACAGGGGTATGGCTACACCTTC.

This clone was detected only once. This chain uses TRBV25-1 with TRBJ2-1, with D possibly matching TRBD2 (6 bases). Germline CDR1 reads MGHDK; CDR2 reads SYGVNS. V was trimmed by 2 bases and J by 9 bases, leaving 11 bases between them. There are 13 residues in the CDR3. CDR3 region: CASSERARGEQFF. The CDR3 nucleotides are TGTGCCAGCAGTGAACGGGCGCGGGGTGAGCAGTTCTTC.

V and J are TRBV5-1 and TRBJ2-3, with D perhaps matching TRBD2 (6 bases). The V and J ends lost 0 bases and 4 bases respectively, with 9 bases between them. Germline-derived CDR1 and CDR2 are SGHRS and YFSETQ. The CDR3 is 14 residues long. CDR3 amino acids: CASSLGGGADTQYF. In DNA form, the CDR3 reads TGCGCCAGCAGCTTGGGCGGAGGGGCAGATACGCAGTATTTT.

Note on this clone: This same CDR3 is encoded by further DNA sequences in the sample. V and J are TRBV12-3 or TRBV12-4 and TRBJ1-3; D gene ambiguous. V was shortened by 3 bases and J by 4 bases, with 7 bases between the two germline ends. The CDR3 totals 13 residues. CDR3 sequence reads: CASSFYPGNTIYF. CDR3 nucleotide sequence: TGTGCCAGCAGTTTCTATCCAGGAAACACCATATATTTT.

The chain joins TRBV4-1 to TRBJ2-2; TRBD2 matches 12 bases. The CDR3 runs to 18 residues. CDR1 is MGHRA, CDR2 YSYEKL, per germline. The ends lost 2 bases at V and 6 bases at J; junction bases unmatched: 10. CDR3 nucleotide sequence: TGCGCCAGCAGCCAACCTTATCTGAGGACTAGCGGGGCCGGGGAGCTGTTTTTT. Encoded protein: CASSQPYLRTSGAGELFF.

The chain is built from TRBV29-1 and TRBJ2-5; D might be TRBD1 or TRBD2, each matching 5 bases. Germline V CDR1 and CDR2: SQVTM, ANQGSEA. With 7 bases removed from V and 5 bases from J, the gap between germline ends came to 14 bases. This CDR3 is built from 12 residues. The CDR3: CSGDRGGETQYF. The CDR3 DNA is TGCAGCGGTGACAGAGGCGGGGAGACCCAGTACTTC.

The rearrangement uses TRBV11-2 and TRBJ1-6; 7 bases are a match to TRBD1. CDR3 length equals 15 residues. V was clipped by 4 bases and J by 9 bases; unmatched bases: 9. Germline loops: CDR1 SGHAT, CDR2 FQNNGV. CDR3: CASSWQGVGTSPLHF. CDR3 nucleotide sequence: TGTGCCAGCAGCTGGCAGGGGGTCGGTACTTCACCCCTCCACTTT.

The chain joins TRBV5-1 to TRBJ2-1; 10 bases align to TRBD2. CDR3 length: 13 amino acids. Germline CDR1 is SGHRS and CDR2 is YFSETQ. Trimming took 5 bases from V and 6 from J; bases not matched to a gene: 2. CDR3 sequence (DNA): TGCGCCAGCAGAGAGCGGGGGGGCAATGAGCAGTTCTTC. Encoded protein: CASRERGGNEQFF.

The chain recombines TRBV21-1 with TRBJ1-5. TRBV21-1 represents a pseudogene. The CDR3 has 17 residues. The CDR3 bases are TGTGCCAGCAGCACGCCCAGGGGGGGAAATAGCAATCAGCCCCAGCATTTT. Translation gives CASSTPRGGNSNQPQHF.

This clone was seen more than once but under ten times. The CDR3 region is CSASRRSSTEAFF. CDR3 nucleotides: TGCAGTGCTAGTCGGCGATCGAGCACTGAAGCTTTCTTT. V gene TRBV20-1 combines with J gene TRBJ1-1; no clear D. The CDR3 loop spans 13 amino acids. Per germline, CDR1 DFQATT and CDR2 SNEGSKA (reference sequence). V was trimmed by 3 bases and J by 4 bases, leaving 12 bases between them.

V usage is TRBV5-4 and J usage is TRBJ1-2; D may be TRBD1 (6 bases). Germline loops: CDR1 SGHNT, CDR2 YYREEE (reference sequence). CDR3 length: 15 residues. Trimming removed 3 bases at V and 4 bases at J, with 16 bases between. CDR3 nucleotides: TGTGCCAGCAGCTGGGCTGGGGGCGCAACCTATGGCTACACCTTC. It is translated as CASSWAGGATYGYTF.

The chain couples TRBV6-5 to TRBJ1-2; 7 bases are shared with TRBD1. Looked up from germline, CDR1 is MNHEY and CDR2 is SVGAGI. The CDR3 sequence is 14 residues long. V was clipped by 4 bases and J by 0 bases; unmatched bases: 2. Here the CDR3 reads CASSSQGANYGYTF. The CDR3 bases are TGTGCCAGCAGTTCCCAGGGGGCTAACTATGGCTACACCTTC.

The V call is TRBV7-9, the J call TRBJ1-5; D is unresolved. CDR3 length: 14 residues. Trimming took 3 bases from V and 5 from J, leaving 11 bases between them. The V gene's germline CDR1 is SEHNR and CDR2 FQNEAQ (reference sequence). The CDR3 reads CASSFGGPHQPQHF. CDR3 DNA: TGTGCCAGCAGCTTTGGCGGGCCCCATCAGCCCCAGCATTTT.

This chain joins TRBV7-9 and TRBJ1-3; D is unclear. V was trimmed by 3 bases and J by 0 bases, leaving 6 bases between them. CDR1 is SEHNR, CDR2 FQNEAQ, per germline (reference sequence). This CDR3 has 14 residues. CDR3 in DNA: TGTGCCAGCAGCTTTACTGGCTCTGGAAACACCATATATTTT. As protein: CASSFTGSGNTIYF.

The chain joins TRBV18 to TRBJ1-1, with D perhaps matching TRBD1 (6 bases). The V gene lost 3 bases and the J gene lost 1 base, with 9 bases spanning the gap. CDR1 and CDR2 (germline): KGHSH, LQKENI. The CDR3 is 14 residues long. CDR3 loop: CASSPRTENTEAFF. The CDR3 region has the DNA TGTGCCAGCTCACCTAGGACAGAGAACACTGAAGCTTTCTTT.

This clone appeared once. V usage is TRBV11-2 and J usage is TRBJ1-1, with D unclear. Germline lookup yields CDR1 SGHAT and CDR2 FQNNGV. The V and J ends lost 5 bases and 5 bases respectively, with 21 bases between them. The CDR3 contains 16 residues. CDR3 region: CASSSRSGPPETEAFF. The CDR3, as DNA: TGTGCCAGCAGCAGCCGTTCCGGGCCCCCTGAGACTGAAGCTTTCTTT.

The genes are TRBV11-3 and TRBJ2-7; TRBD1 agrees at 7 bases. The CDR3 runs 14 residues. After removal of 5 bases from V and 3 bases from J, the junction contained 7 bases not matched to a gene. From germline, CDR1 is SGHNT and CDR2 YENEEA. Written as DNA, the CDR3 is TGTGCCAGCAGCCCCGACAGGGACGACTACGAGCAGTACTTC. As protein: CASSPDRDDYEQYF.

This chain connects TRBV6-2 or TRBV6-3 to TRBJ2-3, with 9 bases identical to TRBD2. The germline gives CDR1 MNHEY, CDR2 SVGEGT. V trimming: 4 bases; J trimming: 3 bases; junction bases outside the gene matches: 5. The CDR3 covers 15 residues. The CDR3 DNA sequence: TGTGCCAGCAGTTCCCAGGGACTAGCTACAGATACGCAGTATTTT. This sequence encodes CASSSQGLATDTQYF.

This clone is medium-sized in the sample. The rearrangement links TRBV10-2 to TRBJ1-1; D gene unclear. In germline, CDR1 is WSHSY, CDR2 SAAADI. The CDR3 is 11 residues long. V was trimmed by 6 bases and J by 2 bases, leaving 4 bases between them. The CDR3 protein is CASRDNTEAFF. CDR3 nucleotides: TGCGCCAGCAGAGATAACACTGAAGCTTTCTTT.

DNA for the CDR3: TGTGCCAGCAGCTCGGACAGGGGCACAGATACGCAGTATTTT. This codes for CASSSDRGTDTQYF. This rearrangement joins TRBV7-2 to TRBJ2-3; TRBD1 agrees at 8 bases. J gave up 1 base and V 4 bases, and 1 base lay outside the gene matches. Per the germline V gene, CDR1 is SGHTA and CDR2 is FQGNSA. The CDR3 consists of 14 residues.